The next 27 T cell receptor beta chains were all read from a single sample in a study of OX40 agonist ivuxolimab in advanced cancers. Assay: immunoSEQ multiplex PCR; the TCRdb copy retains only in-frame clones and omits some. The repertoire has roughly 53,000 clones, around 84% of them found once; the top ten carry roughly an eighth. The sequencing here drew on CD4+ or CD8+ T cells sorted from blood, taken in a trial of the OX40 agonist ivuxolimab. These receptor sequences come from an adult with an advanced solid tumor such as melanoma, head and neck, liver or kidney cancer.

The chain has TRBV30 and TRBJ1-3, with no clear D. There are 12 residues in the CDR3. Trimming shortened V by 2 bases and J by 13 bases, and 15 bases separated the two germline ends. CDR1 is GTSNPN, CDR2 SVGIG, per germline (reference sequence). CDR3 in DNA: TGTGCCTGGAGTACTCAGGCCAGAATAATATATTTT. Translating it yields CAWSTQARIIYF.

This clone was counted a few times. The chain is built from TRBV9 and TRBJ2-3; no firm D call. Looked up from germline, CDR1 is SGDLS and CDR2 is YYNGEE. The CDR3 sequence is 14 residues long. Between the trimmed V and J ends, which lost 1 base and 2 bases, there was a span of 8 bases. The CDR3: CASSVNIPTDTQYF. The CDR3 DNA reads TGTGCCAGCAGCGTAAATATTCCCACAGATACGCAGTATTTT.

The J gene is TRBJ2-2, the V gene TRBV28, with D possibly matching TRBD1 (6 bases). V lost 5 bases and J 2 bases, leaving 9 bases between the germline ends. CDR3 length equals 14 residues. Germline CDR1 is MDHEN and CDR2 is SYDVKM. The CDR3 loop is CASSRGTNTGELFF. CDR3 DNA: TGTGCCAGCAGTCGAGGGACAAACACCGGGGAGCTGTTTTTT.

DNA for the CDR3: TGTGCCAGCAGCTTAGGGCTAGCGGGAACTTCCTACGAGCAGTACTTC. This encodes CASSLGLAGTSYEQYF. V usage is TRBV11-3 and J usage is TRBJ2-7; 9 bases map to TRBD2. Per germline, CDR1 SGHNT and CDR2 YENEEA. The length of the CDR3 is 16 residues. The V segment lost 1 base and the J segment 1 base; nucleotides outside the gene matches: 5.

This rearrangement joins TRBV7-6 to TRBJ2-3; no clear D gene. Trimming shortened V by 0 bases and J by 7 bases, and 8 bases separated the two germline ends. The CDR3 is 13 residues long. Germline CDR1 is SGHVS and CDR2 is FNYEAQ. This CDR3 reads CASSLAQRNTQYF. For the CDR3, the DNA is TGTGCCAGCAGCTTAGCGCAGCGAAATACGCAGTATTTT.

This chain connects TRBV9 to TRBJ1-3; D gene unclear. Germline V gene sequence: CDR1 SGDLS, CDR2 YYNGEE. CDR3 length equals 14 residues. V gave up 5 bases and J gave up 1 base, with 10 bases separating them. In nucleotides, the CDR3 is TGTGCCAGCAGTCCCCAGGTTTCTGGAAACACCATATATTTT. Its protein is CASSPQVSGNTIYF.

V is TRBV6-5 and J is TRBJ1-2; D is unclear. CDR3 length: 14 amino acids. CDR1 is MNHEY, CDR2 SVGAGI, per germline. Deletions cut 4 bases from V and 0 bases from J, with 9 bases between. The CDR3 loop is CASSSQSSNYGYTF. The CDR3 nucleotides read TGTGCCAGCAGTTCCCAGAGCTCTAACTATGGCTACACCTTC.

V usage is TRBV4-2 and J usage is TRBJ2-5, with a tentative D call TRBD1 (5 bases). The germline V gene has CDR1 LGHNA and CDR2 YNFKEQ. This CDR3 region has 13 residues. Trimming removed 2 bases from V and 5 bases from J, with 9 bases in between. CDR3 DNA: TGTGCCAGCAGCCAACTTTCAGGGGAGACCCAGTACTTC. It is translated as CASSQLSGETQYF.

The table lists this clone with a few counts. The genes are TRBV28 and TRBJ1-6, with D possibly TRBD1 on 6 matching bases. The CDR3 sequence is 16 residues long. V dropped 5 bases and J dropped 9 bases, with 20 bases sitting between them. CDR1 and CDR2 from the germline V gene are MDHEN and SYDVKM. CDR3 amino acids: CASSEGGAGRGSPLHF. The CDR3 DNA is TGTGCCAGCAGTGAAGGGGGGGCAGGAAGGGGTTCACCCCTCCACTTT.

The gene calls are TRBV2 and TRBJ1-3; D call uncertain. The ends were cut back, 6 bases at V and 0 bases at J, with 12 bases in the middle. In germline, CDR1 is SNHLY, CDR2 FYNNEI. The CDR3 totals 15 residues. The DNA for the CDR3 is TGTGCCAGCAGCTTATACTTACTCTCTGGAAACACCATATATTTT. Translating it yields CASSLYLLSGNTIYF.

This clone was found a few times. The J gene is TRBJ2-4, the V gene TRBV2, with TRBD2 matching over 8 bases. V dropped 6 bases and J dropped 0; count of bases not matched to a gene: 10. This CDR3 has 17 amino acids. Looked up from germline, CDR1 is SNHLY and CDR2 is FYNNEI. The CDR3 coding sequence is TGTGCCAGCAGCGCCGGGAGGGCTTCTATAGCCAAAAACATTCAGTACTTC. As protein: CASSAGRASIAKNIQYF.

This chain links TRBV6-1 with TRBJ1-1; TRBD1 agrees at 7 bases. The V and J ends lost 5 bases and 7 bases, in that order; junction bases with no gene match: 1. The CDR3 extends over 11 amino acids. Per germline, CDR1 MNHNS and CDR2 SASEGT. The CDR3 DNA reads TGTGCCAGCAGTTACAGGGGTGAAGCTTTCTTT. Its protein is CASSYRGEAFF.

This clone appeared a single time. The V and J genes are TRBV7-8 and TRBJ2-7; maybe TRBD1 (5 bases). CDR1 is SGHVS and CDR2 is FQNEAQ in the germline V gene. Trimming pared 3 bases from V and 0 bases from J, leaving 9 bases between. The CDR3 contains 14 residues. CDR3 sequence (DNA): TGTGCCAGCAGCTTCCAGGGTCGCTCCTACGAGCAGTACTTC. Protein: CASSFQGRSYEQYF.

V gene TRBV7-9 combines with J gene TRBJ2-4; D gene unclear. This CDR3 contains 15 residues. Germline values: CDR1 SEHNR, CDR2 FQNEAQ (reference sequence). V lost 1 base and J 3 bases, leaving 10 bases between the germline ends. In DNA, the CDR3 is TGTGCCAGCAGCTTAGGTGGCGCCGGCAAAAACATTCAGTACTTC. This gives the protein CASSLGGAGKNIQYF.

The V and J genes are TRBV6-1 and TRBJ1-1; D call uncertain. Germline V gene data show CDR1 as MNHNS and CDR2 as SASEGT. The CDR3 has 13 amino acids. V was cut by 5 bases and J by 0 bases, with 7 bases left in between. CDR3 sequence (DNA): TGTGCCAGCAGTCGGACGGTGAACACTGAAGCTTTCTTT. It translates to CASSRTVNTEAFF.

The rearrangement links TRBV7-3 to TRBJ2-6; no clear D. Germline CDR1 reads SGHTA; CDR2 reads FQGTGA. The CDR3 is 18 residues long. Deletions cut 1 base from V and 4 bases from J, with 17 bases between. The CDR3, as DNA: TGTGCCAGCAGCTTAAATCCGTACGCCGCTTCCGGGGCCAACGTCCTGACTTTC. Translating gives CASSLNPYAASGANVLTF.

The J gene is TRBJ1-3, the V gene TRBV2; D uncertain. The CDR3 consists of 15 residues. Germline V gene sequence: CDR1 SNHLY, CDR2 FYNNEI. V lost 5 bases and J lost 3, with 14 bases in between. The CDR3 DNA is TGTGCCAGCAGTCCCGGGGTAGTGGGTGGAAACACCATATATTTT. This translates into CASSPGVVGGNTIYF.

The CDR3 loop reads CASSPSQGETDTQYF. CDR3 bases: TGCGCCAGCAGCCCCAGTCAGGGTGAGACAGATACGCAGTATTTT. This chain links TRBV5-1 with TRBJ2-3, with TRBD1 as a possible D gene (5 bases). The germline CDR1 and CDR2 sequences are SGHRS and YFSETQ. Trimming took off 4 bases at V and 3 bases at J, with 15 bases between the two ends. The CDR3 covers 15 residues.

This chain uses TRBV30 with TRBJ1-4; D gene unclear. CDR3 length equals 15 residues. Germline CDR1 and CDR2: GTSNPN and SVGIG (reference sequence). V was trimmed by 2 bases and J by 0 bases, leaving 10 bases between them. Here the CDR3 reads CAWSPHSSTNEKLFF. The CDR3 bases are TGTGCCTGGAGTCCCCACAGTTCAACTAATGAAAAACTGTTTTTT. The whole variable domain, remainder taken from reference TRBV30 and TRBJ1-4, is SQTIHQWPATLVQPVGSPLSLECTVEGTSNPNLYWYRQAAGRGLQLLFYSVGIGQISSEVPQNLSASRPQDRQFILSSKKLLLSDSGFYLCAWSPHSSTNEKLFFGSGTQLSVL.

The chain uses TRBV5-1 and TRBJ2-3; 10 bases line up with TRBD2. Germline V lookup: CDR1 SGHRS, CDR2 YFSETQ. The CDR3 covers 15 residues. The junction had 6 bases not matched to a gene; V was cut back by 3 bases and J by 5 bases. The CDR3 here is CASSSLAGDGDTQYF. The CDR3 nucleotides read TGCGCCAGCAGCTCGCTAGCGGGAGATGGAGATACGCAGTATTTT.

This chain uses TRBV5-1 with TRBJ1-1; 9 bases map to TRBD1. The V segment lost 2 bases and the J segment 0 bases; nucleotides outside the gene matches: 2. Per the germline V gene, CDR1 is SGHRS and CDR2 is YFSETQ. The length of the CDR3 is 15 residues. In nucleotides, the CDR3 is TGCGCCAGCAGCTTACAGGGGGCAGTGAACACTGAAGCTTTCTTT. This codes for CASSLQGAVNTEAFF.

CDR3 coding DNA: TGTGCCAGCAGCAAACAACCTCCTTCCGGCTACACCTTC. This gives the protein CASSKQPPSGYTF. The chain employs TRBV21-1 and TRBJ1-2. TRBV21-1 is a pseudogene locus. There are 13 residues in the CDR3.

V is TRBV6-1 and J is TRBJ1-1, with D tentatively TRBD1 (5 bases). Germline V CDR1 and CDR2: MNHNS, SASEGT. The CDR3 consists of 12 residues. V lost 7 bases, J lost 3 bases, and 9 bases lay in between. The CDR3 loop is CASTWGDTEAFF. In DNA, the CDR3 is TGTGCCAGCACGTGGGGGGACACTGAAGCTTTCTTT.

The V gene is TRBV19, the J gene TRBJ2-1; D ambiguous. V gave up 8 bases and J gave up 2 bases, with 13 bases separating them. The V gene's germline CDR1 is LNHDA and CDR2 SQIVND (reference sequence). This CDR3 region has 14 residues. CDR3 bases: TGTGCCAGTCATAGAGGCAGCGCCTACAATGAGCAGTTCTTC. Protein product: CASHRGSAYNEQFF.

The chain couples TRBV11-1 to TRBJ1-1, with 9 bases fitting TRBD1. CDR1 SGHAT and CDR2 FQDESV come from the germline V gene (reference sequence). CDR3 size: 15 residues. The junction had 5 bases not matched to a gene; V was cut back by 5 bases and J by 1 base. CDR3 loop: CASSPSDRGNTEAFF. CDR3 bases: TGTGCCAGCAGCCCCTCGGACAGGGGGAACACTGAAGCTTTCTTT.

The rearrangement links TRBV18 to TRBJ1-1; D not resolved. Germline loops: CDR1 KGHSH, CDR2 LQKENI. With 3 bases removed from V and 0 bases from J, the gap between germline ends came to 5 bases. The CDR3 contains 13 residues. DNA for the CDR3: TGTGCCAGCTCACCTCCGGTGAACACTGAAGCTTTCTTT. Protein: CASSPPVNTEAFF. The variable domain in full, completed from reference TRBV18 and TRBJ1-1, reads NAGVMQNPRHLVRRRGQEARLRCSPMKGHSHVYWYRQLPEEGLKFMVYLQKENIIDESGMPKERFSAEFPKEGPSILRIQQVVRGDSAAYFCASSPPVNTEAFFGQGTRLTVV.

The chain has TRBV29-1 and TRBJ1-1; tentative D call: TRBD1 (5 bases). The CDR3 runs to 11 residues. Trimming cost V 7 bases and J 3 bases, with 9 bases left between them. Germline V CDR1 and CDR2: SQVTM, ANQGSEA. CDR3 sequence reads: CSATQDTEAFF. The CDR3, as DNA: TGCAGCGCCACACAGGACACTGAAGCTTTCTTT. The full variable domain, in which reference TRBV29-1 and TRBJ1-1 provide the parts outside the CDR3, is SAVISQKPSRDICQRGTSLTIQCQVDSQVTMMFWYRQQPGQSLTLIATANQGSEATYESGFVIDKFPISRPNLTFSTLTVSNMSPEDSSIYLCSATQDTEAFFGQGTRLTVV.